One TCR beta chain is described in this entry. This specimen belongs to a study of T cell responses to AZD1222 COVID-19 vaccine. Sequencing used immunoSEQ multiplex PCR; TCRdb keeps in-frame clones, though not all of them. The data show 120,000 or so clones, around 84% seen once. Per the germline V gene, CDR1 is MDHEN and CDR2 is SYDVKM. This CDR3 comprises 16 residues. V shed 7 bases and J 1 base; nucleotides not matched to a gene: 11. The input for sequencing was peripheral blood, taken 28 days after the second AZD1222 dose. The V gene is TRBV28, the J gene TRBJ2-7, with 9 bases that match TRBD1. The TCR originated in an adult who received the AZD1222 COVID-19 vaccine. CDR3 nucleotides: TGTGCCAGCAATTCTCCCGGGACAGGGTCGTCCTACGAGCAGTACTTC. Residues: CASNSPGTGSSYEQYF.